This entry describes one T cell receptor beta chain. The data derive from a study of blood T cells in healthy people across ages. It was with a sample-barcoded 5' primer and a J-beta primer mix that a second PCR of about 7 to 12 cycles was run. Sequencing recovered at least 3 million CDR3-containing paired-end reads from each sample. TCRdb re-called the 5' RACE reads through MiXCR, storing one row per CDR3 protein. The sample has almost 800,000 distinct CDR3 sequences; 58% are singletons. The CDR3 contains 13 residues. Germline loops: CDR1 SGHAT, CDR2 FQNNGV. Trimming took off 5 bases at V and 6 bases at J, with 11 bases between the two ends.

The source of this sequence is a man aged 30 to 45 in good health. The chain combines TRBV11-2 with TRBJ2-1; D is uncertain. The sample consisted of blood. For the CDR3, the DNA is TGTGCCAGCAGCGTATCCGGCGGCAATGAGCAGTTCTTC. As protein: CASSVSGGNEQFF. Full variable domain (missing parts from reference TRBV11-2 and TRBJ2-1): EAGVAQSPRYKIIEKRQSVAFWCNPISGHATLYWYQQILGQGPKLLIQFQNNGVVDDSQLPKDRFSAERLKGVDSTLKIQPAKLEDSAVYLCASSVSGGNEQFFGPGTRLTVL.